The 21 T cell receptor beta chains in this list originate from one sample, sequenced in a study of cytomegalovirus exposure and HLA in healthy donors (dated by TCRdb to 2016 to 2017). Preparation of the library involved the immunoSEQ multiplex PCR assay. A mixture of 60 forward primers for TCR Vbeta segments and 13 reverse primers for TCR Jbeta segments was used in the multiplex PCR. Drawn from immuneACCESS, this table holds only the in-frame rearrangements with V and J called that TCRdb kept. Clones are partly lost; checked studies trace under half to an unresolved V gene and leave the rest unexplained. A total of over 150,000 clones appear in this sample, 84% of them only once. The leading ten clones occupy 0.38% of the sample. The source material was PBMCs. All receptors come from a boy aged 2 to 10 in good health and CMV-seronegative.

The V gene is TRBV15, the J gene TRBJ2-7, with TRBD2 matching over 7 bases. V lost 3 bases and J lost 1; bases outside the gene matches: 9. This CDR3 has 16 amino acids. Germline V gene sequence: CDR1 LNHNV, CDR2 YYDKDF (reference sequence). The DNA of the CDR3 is TGTGCCACCAGCAGTGCGGGAGAAAGAAGATCCTACGAGCAGTACTTC. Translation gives CATSSAGERRSYEQYF.

CDR3 sequence (DNA): TGCGCCAGCAGCTTGGAGGCAGGCCGCGGGGCTAGGCATTTT. Its protein is CASSLEAGRGARHF. The chain combines TRBV5-1 with TRBJ1-5; D may be TRBD1 (5 bases). Germline V gene sequence: CDR1 SGHRS, CDR2 YFSETQ. The CDR3 has 14 amino acids. Trimming shortened V by 0 bases and J by 15 bases, and 19 bases separated the two germline ends.

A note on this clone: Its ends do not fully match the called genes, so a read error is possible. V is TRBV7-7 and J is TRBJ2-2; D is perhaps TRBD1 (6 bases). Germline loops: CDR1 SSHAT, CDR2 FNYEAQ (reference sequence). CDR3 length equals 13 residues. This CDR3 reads CASSPRGTGELFF. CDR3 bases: TGTGCTAGCAGCCCCAGGGGCACCGGGGAGCTGTTTTTT.

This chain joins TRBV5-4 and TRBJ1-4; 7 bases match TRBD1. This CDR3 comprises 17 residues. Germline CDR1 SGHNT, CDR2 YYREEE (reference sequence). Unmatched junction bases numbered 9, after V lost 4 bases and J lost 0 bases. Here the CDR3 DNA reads TGTGCCAGCAGCGGACGGGACAGATATTCAACTAATGAAAAACTGTTTTTT. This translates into CASSGRDRYSTNEKLFF.

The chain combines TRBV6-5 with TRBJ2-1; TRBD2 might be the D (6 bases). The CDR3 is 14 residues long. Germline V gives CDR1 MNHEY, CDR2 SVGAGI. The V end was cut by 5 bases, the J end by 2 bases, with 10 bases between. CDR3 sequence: CASSTGGPYNEQFF. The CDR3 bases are TGTGCCAGCAGTACCGGGGGTCCCTACAATGAGCAGTTCTTC.

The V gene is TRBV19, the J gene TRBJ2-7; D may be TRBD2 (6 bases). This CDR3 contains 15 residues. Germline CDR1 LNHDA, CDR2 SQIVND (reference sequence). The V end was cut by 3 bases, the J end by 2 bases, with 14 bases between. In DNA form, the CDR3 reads TGTGCCAGTAGTATCTTCCTAGCGCCTACCTACGAGCAGTACTTC. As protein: CASSIFLAPTYEQYF.

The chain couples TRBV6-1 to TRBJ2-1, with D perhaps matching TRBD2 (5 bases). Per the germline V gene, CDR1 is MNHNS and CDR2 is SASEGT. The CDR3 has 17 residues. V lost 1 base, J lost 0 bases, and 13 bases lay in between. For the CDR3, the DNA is TGTGCCAGCAGTGAAGTCTATGAGCGGAGCTCCTACAATGAGCAGTTCTTC. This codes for CASSEVYERSSYNEQFF.

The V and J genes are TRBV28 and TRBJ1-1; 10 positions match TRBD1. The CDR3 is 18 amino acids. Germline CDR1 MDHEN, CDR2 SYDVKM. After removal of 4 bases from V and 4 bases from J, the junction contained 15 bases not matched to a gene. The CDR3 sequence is CASSSSGQGIGLSTEAFF. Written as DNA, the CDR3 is TGTGCCAGCAGTTCCTCGGGACAGGGGATAGGTTTATCCACTGAAGCTTTCTTT.

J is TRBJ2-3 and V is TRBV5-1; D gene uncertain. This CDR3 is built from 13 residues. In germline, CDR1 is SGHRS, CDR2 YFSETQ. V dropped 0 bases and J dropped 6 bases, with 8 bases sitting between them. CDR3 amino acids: CASSLDSRDTQYF. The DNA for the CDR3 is TGCGCCAGCAGCTTGGACTCCCGGGATACGCAGTATTTT.

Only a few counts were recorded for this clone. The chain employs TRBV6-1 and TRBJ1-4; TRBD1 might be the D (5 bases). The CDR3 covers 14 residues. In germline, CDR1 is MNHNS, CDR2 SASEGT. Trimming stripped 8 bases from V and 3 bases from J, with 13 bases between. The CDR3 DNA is TGTGCCAGCGTCCCCGGGGGAGCTAATGAAAAACTGTTTTTT. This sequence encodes CASVPGGANEKLFF.

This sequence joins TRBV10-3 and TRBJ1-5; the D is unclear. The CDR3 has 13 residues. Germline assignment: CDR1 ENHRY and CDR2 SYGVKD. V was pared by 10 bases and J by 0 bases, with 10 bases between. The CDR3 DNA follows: TGTGCCACCGGCGGGATTAGCAATCAGCCCCAGCATTTT. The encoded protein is CATGGISNQPQHF.

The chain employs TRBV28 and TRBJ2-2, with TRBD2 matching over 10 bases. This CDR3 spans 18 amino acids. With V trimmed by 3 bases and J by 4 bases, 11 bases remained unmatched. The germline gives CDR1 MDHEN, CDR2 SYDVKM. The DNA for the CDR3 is TGTGCCAGCAGTTTGTCGGGAGGACTAGCGGAGCTCACCGGGGAGCTGTTTTTT. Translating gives CASSLSGGLAELTGELFF.

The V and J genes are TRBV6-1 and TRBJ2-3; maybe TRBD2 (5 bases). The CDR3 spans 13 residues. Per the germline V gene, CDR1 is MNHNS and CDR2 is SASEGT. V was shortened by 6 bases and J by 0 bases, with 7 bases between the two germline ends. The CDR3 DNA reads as TGTGCCAGCAGATGGGAGAGCACAGATACGCAGTATTTT. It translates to CASRWESTDTQYF.

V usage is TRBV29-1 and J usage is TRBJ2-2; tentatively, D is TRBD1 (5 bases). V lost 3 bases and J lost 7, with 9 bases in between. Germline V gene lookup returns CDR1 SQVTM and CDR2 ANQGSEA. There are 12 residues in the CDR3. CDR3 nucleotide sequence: TGCAGCGTTGATAGGGGCGGCGGGGAGCTGTTTTTT. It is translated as CSVDRGGGELFF.

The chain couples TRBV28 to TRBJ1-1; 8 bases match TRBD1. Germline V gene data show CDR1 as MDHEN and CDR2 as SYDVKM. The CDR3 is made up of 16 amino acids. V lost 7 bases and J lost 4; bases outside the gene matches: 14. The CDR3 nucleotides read TGTGCCAGCAATTCGGACAGGGAGGAAGTGGGCACTGAAGCTTTCTTT. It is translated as CASNSDREEVGTEAFF.

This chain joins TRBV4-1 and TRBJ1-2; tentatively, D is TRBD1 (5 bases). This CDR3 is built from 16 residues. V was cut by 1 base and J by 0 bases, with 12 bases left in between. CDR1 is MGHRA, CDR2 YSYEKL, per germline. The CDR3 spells CASSQVGQRANYGYTF. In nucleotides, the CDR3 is TGCGCCAGCAGCCAAGTGGGGCAGCGAGCTAACTATGGCTACACCTTC.

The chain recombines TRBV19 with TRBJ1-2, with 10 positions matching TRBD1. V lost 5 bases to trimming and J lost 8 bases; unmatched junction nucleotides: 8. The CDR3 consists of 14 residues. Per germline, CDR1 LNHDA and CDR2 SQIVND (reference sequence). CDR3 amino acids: CASSPDRGRDGYTF. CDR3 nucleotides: TGTGCCAGTAGTCCAGACAGGGGGCGCGACGGCTACACCTTC.

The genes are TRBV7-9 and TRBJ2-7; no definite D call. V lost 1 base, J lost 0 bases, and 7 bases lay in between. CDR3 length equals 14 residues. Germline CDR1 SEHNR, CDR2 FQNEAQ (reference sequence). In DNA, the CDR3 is TGTGCCAGCAGCTTAGTGTCCAACTCCTACGAGCAGTACTTC. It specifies CASSLVSNSYEQYF.

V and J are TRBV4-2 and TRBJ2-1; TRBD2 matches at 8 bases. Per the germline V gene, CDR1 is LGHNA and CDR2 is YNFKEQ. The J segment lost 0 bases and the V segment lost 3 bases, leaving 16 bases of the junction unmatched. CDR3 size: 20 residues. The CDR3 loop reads CASSHTIREWSGSSYNEQFF. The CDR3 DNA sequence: TGTGCCAGCAGCCATACTATCCGCGAGTGGAGCGGGAGCTCCTACAATGAGCAGTTCTTC.

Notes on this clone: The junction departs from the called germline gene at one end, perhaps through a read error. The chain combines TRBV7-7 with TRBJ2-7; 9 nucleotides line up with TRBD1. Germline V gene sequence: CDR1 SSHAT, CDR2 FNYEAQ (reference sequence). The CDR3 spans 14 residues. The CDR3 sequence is CASSPSGQGGEQYF. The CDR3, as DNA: TGTGCTAGCAGCCCCTCGGGACAGGGTGGCGAGCAGTACTTC.

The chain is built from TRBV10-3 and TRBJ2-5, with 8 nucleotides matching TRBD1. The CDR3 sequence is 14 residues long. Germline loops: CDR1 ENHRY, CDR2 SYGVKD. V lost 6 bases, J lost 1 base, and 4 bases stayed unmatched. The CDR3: CAIRGGQGQETQYF. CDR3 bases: TGTGCCATCAGAGGAGGACAGGGCCAAGAGACCCAGTACTTC.